This T cell receptor beta chain comes out of a study of regulatory T cells in long-lasting Graves disease. Per the germline V gene, CDR1 is GTSNPN and CDR2 is SVGIG (reference sequence). V lost 1 base to trimming and J lost 2 bases, with 13 bases between them. The CDR3 loop spans 15 amino acids. CDR3-region Arm-PCR and iRepertoire HTBI primers produced the TCR beta libraries. TCRdb ran MiXCR on the multiplex PCR reads and lists one entry per CDR3 protein. The sample comprises 300,000 to 400,000 distinct CDR3 sequences, 18% of which are singletons, and about 40% rests with the top ten. This clonotype was observed many times. The time point here: newly diagnosed GD, antithyroid drugs for less than 3 months. The authors made the TCR library using RNA they extracted from PBMCs.

This specimen was peripheral blood mononuclear cells (PBMCs), taken at new diagnosis, from a patient treated with antithyroid drugs. The TCR originated in a female donor with Graves disease. The chain carries TRBV30 and TRBJ2-3; no reliable D call. The CDR3 coding sequence is TGTGCCTGGAGTGCCCCCCCGGGCTACACAGATACGCAGTATTTT. Amino acid sequence: CAWSAPPGYTDTQYF.